Shown below are 27 T cell receptor beta chains from a single sample sequenced in a study of vaccination and CD4 T cells after COVID-19. Treatment of the sample: approximately 9-day PBMC culture with coronavirus spike peptide pools or control peptides (ViraFEST assay). CD4+ T cells of the unexposed donor were collected before the COVID-19 pandemic (2011-2018). These receptors lack a known antigen. With the Oncomine TCR Beta short-read assay, DNA from cultured CD4+ T cells was sequenced. TCRdb analysed the PCR reads with MiXCR anew, one entry per CDR3 protein. The table includes roughly 2,700 distinct CDR3 sequences, around 24% detected once. Sequencing was performed on CD4+ T cells from blood, cultured in vitro. These receptors were obtained from a human donor in good health.

This chain links TRBV20-1 with TRBJ1-5, with D possibly matching TRBD1 (5 bases). The CDR3 covers 13 residues. The V gene's germline CDR1 is DFQATT and CDR2 SNEGSKA (reference sequence). V gave up 5 bases and J gave up 0 bases, with 8 bases separating them. This CDR3 reads CSASRGSNQPQHF. Here the CDR3 DNA reads TGCAGTGCTTCGAGGGGTAGCAATCAGCCCCAGCATTTT.

This clonotype was seen only a few times. The DNA of the CDR3 is TGTGCCACCCGTCGGCCAGAAAAAAACATTCAGTACTTC. Translating gives CATRRPEKNIQYF. V and J are TRBV28 and TRBJ2-4; D uncertain. The germline CDR1 and CDR2 sequences are MDHEN and SYDVKM. V was clipped by 10 bases and J by 4 bases, with 14 bases between them. The CDR3 has 13 residues. The variable domain in full, completed from reference TRBV28 and TRBJ2-4, reads DVKVTQSSRYLVKRTGEKVFLECVQDMDHENMFWYRQDPGLGLRLIYFSYDVKMKEKGDIPEGYSVSREKKERFSLILESASTNQTSMYLCATRRPEKNIQYFGAGTRLSVL.

J is TRBJ2-7 and V is TRBV12-2; TRBD2 was called by the table and not checked on the DNA. TRBV12-2 has pseudogene status. The CDR3 is 15 residues long. CDR3 in amino acids: CASRRSGTRTYEQYF. The CDR3 nucleotides read TGTGCAAGTCGGCGATCCGGGACTAGAACCTACGAGCAGTACTTC.

The V call is TRBV5-1, the J call TRBJ2-7, with D possibly TRBD1 on 6 matching bases. The CDR3 extends over 12 amino acids. V lost 2 bases, J lost 6 bases, and 9 bases lay in between. Germline V gives CDR1 SGHRS, CDR2 YFSETQ. The CDR3 region is CASSLQGSEQYF. DNA of the CDR3: TGCGCCAGCAGCTTACAGGGAAGCGAGCAGTACTTC.

The chain is built from TRBV20-1 and TRBJ2-4; tentatively, D is TRBD2 (6 bases). CDR3 length: 13 residues. Germline V CDR1 and CDR2: DFQATT, SNEGSKA (reference sequence). V lost 6 bases and J 7 bases, leaving 16 bases between the germline ends. CDR3 residues: CSAPPPGSNIQYF. The CDR3 DNA is TGCAGTGCCCCCCCTCCCGGGAGCAACATTCAGTACTTC.

This chain uses TRBV11-2 with TRBJ1-3; D remains ambiguous. Per germline, CDR1 SGHAT and CDR2 FQNNGV. V shed 5 bases and J shed 6 bases, with 8 bases lying between them. The CDR3 consists of 12 residues. The CDR3 sequence: CASSVGPNTIYF. CDR3 DNA sequence: TGTGCCAGCAGCGTGGGCCCAAACACCATATATTTT. Drawing the rest from reference TRBV11-2 and TRBJ1-3, the complete variable domain is EAGVAQSPRYKIIEKRQSVAFWCNPISGHATLYWYQQILGQGPKLLIQFQNNGVVDDSQLPKDRFSAERLKGVDSTLKIQPAKLEDSAVYLCASSVGPNTIYFGEGSWLTVV.

The chain carries TRBV6-2 or TRBV6-3 and TRBJ2-7, with TRBD2 identical over 10 bases. V dropped 9 bases and J dropped 4; count of bases not matched to a gene: 18. Germline V gives CDR1 MNHEY, CDR2 SVGEGT. The CDR3 consists of 17 residues. The CDR3 DNA reads as TGTGCCAGTGAAAGCGGAACTAGCGGGAATGTTAGGTACGAGCAGTACTTC. Encoded protein: CASESGTSGNVRYEQYF.

This sequence joins TRBV30 and TRBJ1-2; TRBD1 matches 7 bases. CDR3 length: 13 residues. After removal of 5 bases from V and 4 bases from J, the junction contained 7 bases not matched to a gene. Germline CDR1 and CDR2: GTSNPN and SVGIG (reference sequence). CDR3 bases: TGTGCCTGGTCCTACGGGACAGCCTATGGCTACACCTTC. Translated, it gives CAWSYGTAYGYTF.

The rearrangement joins TRBV7-3 to TRBJ2-5; 8 nucleotides match TRBD2. Unmatched junction bases numbered 6, after V lost 5 bases and J lost 4 bases. CDR1 and CDR2 (germline): SGHTA, FQGTGA. CDR3 length equals 14 residues. The CDR3 DNA follows: TGTGCCAGCAGCCCCTCGGGGGGGAGAGAGACCCAGTACTTC. Its translation is CASSPSGGRETQYF.

V gene TRBV5-4 combines with J gene TRBJ2-3, with D possibly matching TRBD1 (5 bases). The CDR3 spans 14 residues. V lost 0 bases and J lost 2, with 7 bases in between. Germline V gene data show CDR1 as SGHNT and CDR2 as YYREEE (reference sequence). The DNA for the CDR3 is TGTGCCAGCAGCTTGGGTGGGGCCACAGATACGCAGTATTTT. Encoded protein: CASSLGGATDTQYF.

This clonotype was seen a few times. This sequence joins TRBV2 and TRBJ2-1; no firm D call. The V gene lost 7 bases and the J gene lost 13 bases, with 17 bases spanning the gap. This CDR3 is built from 12 residues. The germline CDR1 and CDR2 sequences are SNHLY and FYNNEI. CDR3: CASNGPGGSQFF. The CDR3 DNA sequence: TGTGCCAGCAACGGGCCCGGCGGAAGCCAGTTCTTC.

The CDR3 DNA is TGTGCCAGCAGTTTACCAGGGGGAGCTTTCTTT. Protein: CASSLPGGAFF. This rearrangement joins TRBV28 to TRBJ1-1, with 7 bases lining up with TRBD1. The CDR3 loop spans 11 amino acids. V gave up 2 bases and J gave up 10 bases; unmatched junction bases: 1. Germline CDR1 MDHEN, CDR2 SYDVKM. The complete variable domain, with remaining parts taken from reference TRBV28 and TRBJ1-1, reads DVKVTQSSRYLVKRTGEKVFLECVQDMDHENMFWYRQDPGLGLRLIYFSYDVKMKEKGDIPEGYSVSREKKERFSLILESASTNQTSMYLCASSLPGGAFFGQGTRLTVV.

The chain links TRBV6-1 to TRBJ2-7, with TRBD1 as a possible D gene (6 bases). Trimming cost V 7 bases and J 6 bases, with 19 bases left between them. Germline V gene data show CDR1 as MNHNS and CDR2 as SASEGT. This CDR3 is built from 14 residues. CDR3 bases: TGTGCCAGCACCCGACTCCAGGGGATGGGCGAGCAGTACTTC. Amino acid sequence: CASTRLQGMGEQYF.

The chain is built from TRBV28 and TRBJ1-6; no firm D call. V was cut by 8 bases and J by 6 bases, with 11 bases left in between. The CDR3 totals 13 residues. Germline values: CDR1 MDHEN, CDR2 SYDVKM. This chain's CDR3 is CASEDLANSPLHF. The DNA for the CDR3 is TGTGCCAGCGAGGACCTAGCTAATTCACCCCTCCACTTT.

This clonotype was seen only a few times. The genes are TRBV29-1 and TRBJ2-2; D not resolved. This CDR3 region has 14 residues. V was trimmed by 4 bases and J by 0 bases, leaving 9 bases between them. The germline V gene has CDR1 SQVTM and CDR2 ANQGSEA. DNA for the CDR3: TGCAGCGTTGGTGTCCCCTCGAACACCGGGGAGCTGTTTTTT. Amino acid sequence: CSVGVPSNTGELFF.

This clonotype was seen only a few times. The CDR3 loop is CASSTIGGAYEQYF. DNA of the CDR3: TGTGCCAGCAGCACCATCGGGGGTGCCTACGAGCAGTACTTC. The rearrangement uses TRBV7-9 and TRBJ2-7; tentatively, D is TRBD2 (6 bases). The length of the CDR3 is 14 residues. Trimming stripped 5 bases from V and 2 bases from J, with 13 bases between. CDR1 SEHNR and CDR2 FQNEAQ come from the germline V gene (reference sequence).

This clonotype counts as hyperexpanded. This sequence joins TRBV20-1 and TRBJ2-1, with TRBD2 matching over 10 bases. CDR3 length equals 16 residues. Trimming cost V 3 bases and J 6 bases; bases outside gene matches: 11. Per the germline V gene, CDR1 is DFQATT and CDR2 is SNEGSKA (reference sequence). CDR3 DNA: TGCAGTGCTAGTATGTGGGCTAGCGGGAGCGGCAATGAGCAGTTCTTC. This codes for CSASMWASGSGNEQFF.

This chain joins TRBV10-3 and TRBJ2-3, with 9 bases matching TRBD1. Germline V gene lookup returns CDR1 ENHRY and CDR2 SYGVKD. The V gene end was trimmed by 0 bases and the J gene end by 6 bases; junction bases not matched to a gene: 4. The CDR3 length is 15 residues. CDR3 amino acids: CAISESGTGSDTQYF. DNA of the CDR3: TGTGCCATCAGTGAGTCCGGGACAGGGTCCGATACGCAGTATTTT.

The V gene is TRBV18, the J gene TRBJ2-7, with 13 bases that match TRBD2. The length of the CDR3 is 15 residues. CDR1 is KGHSH, CDR2 LQKENI, per germline. Trimming cost V 4 bases and J 6 bases; bases outside gene matches: 6. The DNA of the CDR3 is TGTGCCAGCTCACGAGGACTAGCGGGAGCCGGCGAGCAGTACTTC. Its translation is CASSRGLAGAGEQYF.

In DNA, the CDR3 is TGTGCCAGCTCACCGTCTAGAACAGGGGGCATCTATGGCTACACCTTC. It translates to CASSPSRTGGIYGYTF. The V call is TRBV18, the J call TRBJ1-2, with 9 bases matching TRBD1. With 3 bases clipped from V and 4 bases from J, the junction kept 9 bases outside the gene matches. Germline CDR1 KGHSH, CDR2 LQKENI. The CDR3 runs 16 residues.

The chain recombines TRBV6-1 with TRBJ2-1; unclear D gene. Per germline, CDR1 MNHNS and CDR2 SASEGT. V was shortened by 8 bases and J by 8 bases, with 10 bases between the two germline ends. This CDR3 spans 11 amino acids. DNA for the CDR3: TGTGCCAGCCAAATCAACGATGAGCAGTTCTTC. This sequence encodes CASQINDEQFF.

This clonotype was picked up a small number of times. This chain connects TRBV28 to TRBJ1-2; perhaps TRBD1 as D (6 bases). Deletions cut 5 bases from V and 6 bases from J, with 19 bases between. Germline V gene data show CDR1 as MDHEN and CDR2 as SYDVKM. This CDR3 contains 15 residues. The CDR3 region has the DNA TGTGCCAGCAGTCTTGCCCCGGTGGAGGGGGATGGCTACACCTTC. Translated: CASSLAPVEGDGYTF.

The J gene is TRBJ2-3, the V gene TRBV11-3, with TRBD2 matching over 14 bases. CDR1 is SGHNT and CDR2 is YENEEA in the germline V gene. With 5 bases clipped from V and 3 bases from J, the junction kept 4 bases outside the gene matches. This CDR3 has 16 residues. CDR3 DNA sequence: TGTGCCAGCAGCCTAGGGACTAGCGGGAGAACAGATACGCAGTATTTT. It translates to CASSLGTSGRTDTQYF.

The table lists this clonotype with a few counts. The junction departs from the called germline gene at one end, perhaps through a read error. CDR3 sequence: CASSQDLAGGKETQYF. Written as DNA, the CDR3 is TGTGCCAGCAGTCAAGATCTAGCGGGAGGGAAAGAGACCCAGTACTTC. The V call is TRBV3-1, the J call TRBJ2-5, with 12 bases that match TRBD2. Per germline, CDR1 LGHDT and CDR2 YNNKEL (reference sequence). CDR3 length equals 16 residues.

The rearrangement links TRBV20-1 to TRBJ2-7; a weak D match, TRBD2 (5 bases). The CDR3 loop spans 14 amino acids. Germline CDR1 and CDR2: DFQATT and SNEGSKA (reference sequence). Between the trimmed V and J ends, which lost 3 bases and 6 bases, there was a span of 18 bases. CDR3 residues: CSASGDGVRREQYF. CDR3 nucleotides: TGCAGTGCTAGTGGAGACGGGGTACGCCGCGAGCAGTACTTC.

The V call is TRBV5-1, the J call TRBJ2-7; 9 bases line up with TRBD1. CDR1 and CDR2 from the germline V gene are SGHRS and YFSETQ. The junction had 2 bases not matched to a gene; V was cut back by 0 bases and J by 1 base. The CDR3 runs to 15 residues. This CDR3 reads CASSLVDRGSYEQYF. As DNA, the CDR3 is TGCGCCAGCAGCTTGGTGGACAGGGGATCCTACGAGCAGTACTTC.

This clonotype was picked up a small number of times. The chain couples TRBV7-9 to TRBJ2-7, with 9 bases aligning to TRBD1. The CDR3 loop spans 14 amino acids. The germline CDR1 and CDR2 sequences are SEHNR and FQNEAQ (reference sequence). With V trimmed by 3 bases and J by 5 bases, 5 bases remained unmatched. As DNA, the CDR3 is TGTGCCAGCAGCTTGGACAGGGGAATGCACGAGCAGTACTTC. Translation gives CASSLDRGMHEQYF.